This TCR beta chain was identified during a study of control samples from healthy donors and cancer patients. Generated by immunoSEQ multiplex PCR, the TCRdb table keeps only in-frame clones and is missing some. The sample has 100,000 to 150,000 clones, roughly 92% seen once; the top ten hold less than 7%. The CDR3 is 12 residues long. V dropped 3 bases and J dropped 9; count of bases not matched to a gene: 5. CDR1 GTSNPN and CDR2 SVGIG come from the germline V gene (reference sequence). Sequences were obtained from blood. This sequence originates from a man aged 18 to 35 in good health. This chain joins TRBV30 and TRBJ1-5; TRBD1 matches at 7 bases. The CDR3 nucleotides are TGTGCCTGGAGCCGACAGGGAGGGCCCCAGCATTTT. Its protein is CAWSRQGGPQHF.